This T cell receptor beta chain emerged from a study of OX40 agonist ivuxolimab in advanced cancers. Study-level results: Some of the nonresponding patients also showed low levels of normalized T-cell clonal expansion. Both CD4+ and CD8+ T cell populations in blood had undergone clonal expansion by week 6 at 0.1 to 3.0 mg/kg.

Sequencing used immunoSEQ multiplex PCR; TCRdb keeps in-frame clones, though not all of them. This table holds about 82,000 clones, under 90% found once. Regarding this clone: Its antigen is as yet unknown.

The germline V gene encodes CDR1 SGDLS and CDR2 YYNGEE. V shed 4 bases and J shed 0 bases, with 11 bases lying between them. The CDR3 extends over 15 amino acids. The chain links TRBV9 to TRBJ2-1, with D hard to call. The sequence was collected from an adult with an advanced solid tumor such as melanoma, head and neck, liver or kidney cancer. The sample was CD4+ or CD8+ T cells sorted from blood, taken in a trial of the OX40 agonist ivuxolimab. The CDR3 DNA reads TGTGCCAGCAGCCCGCAATCAAGCTCCTACAATGAGCAGTTCTTC. This gives the protein CASSPQSSSYNEQFF.